This record concerns one TCR beta chain sequence. Its cognate antigen is unknown. The sample originates from a study of shared clonotypes between healthy human individuals. Across the study: Each donor's CD4 naive and CD4 memory cells filled three plates apiece, CD8 naive two, and CD8 memory one. General study results and limits: Larger richness was generally estimated for naive than memory subsets.

Selected positively for CCR7 and CD45RO-negative, naive CD8 cells excluded terminally differentiated effector memory CD45RA+ cells. Between the trimmed V and J ends, which lost 4 bases and 3 bases, there was a span of 16 bases. The CDR3 totals 15 residues. Germline CDR1 is SGHTA and CDR2 is FQGNSA. Some clones are missing from TCRdb's copy, which holds only in-frame ones; the method was immunoSEQ multiplex PCR. The repertoire has around 2.1 million clones, 93% of them found once; the top ten carry more than 1.5%. Sequencing input: naive CD8+ T cells from PBMCs. This TCR came from a man between 18 and 29 years old in good health. Some clones in this sample may be carry-over from other donors' samples. The J gene is TRBJ2-7, the V gene TRBV7-2, with D maybe TRBD1 (6 bases). The CDR3 coding sequence is TGTGCCAGCAGCTCGCGAGTCGGACAGAGCTACGAGCAGTACTTC. Amino acid sequence: CASSSRVGQSYEQYF.